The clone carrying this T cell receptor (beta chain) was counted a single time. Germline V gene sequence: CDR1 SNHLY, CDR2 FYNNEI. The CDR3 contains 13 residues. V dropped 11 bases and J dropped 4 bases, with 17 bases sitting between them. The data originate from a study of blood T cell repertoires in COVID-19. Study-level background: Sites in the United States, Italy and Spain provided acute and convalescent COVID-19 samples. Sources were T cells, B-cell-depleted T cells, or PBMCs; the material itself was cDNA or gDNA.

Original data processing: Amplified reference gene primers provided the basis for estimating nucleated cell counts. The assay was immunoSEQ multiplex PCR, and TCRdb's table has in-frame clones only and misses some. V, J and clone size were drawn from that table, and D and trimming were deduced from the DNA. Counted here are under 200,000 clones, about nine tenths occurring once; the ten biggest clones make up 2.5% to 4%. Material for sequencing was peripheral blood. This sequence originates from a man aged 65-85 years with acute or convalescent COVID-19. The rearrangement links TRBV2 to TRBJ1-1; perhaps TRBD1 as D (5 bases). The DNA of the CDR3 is TGTGCCCCTACTATGGGGGGGGGCACTGAAGCTTTCTTT. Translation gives CAPTMGGGTEAFF.